Below are 12 T cell receptor beta chains sequenced from a single sample in a study of PD-1 blockade in mismatch repair-deficient tumors. Sequencing used immunoSEQ multiplex PCR; TCRdb keeps in-frame clones, though not all of them. There are just under 65,000 clones in the sample; approximately 88% occur only once, and about 15% lies in the top ten. The sequences come from peripheral blood, collected 52 weeks after starting pembrolizumab. The source of these receptors is an adult with mismatch repair-deficient cancer.

This clone occurred a few times. This chain joins TRBV7-9 and TRBJ2-7; D possibly uses TRBD1 or TRBD2 (5 bases each). V lost 5 bases, J lost 4 bases, and 9 bases lay in between. Germline CDR1 is SEHNR and CDR2 is FQNEAQ (reference sequence). The CDR3 sequence is 12 residues long. CDR3 residues: CASSPGPYEQYF. The DNA of the CDR3 is TGTGCCAGCAGCCCGGGACCTTACGAGCAGTACTTC.

The V and J genes are TRBV7-9 and TRBJ1-2, with 9 bases fitting TRBD1. Germline-derived CDR1 and CDR2 are SEHNR and FQNEAQ (reference sequence). The J segment lost 3 bases and the V segment lost 1 base, leaving 15 bases of the junction unmatched. This CDR3 region has 19 residues. The CDR3 sequence is CASSLVFWTGAPQHYGYTF. CDR3 nucleotide sequence: TGTGCCAGCAGCTTAGTTTTTTGGACAGGGGCCCCTCAGCACTATGGCTACACCTTC.

The chain links TRBV7-2 to TRBJ2-1; 8 bases align to TRBD2. Germline V CDR1 and CDR2: SGHTA, FQGNSA. V lost 2 bases, J lost 8 bases, and 11 bases stayed unmatched. The CDR3 length is 16 residues. CDR3: CASSLSREVGMYEQFF. In DNA, the CDR3 is TGTGCCAGCAGCTTATCGCGGGAGGTTGGGATGTATGAGCAGTTCTTC.

The V gene is TRBV28, the J gene TRBJ2-1; D call uncertain. The germline V and J ends were trimmed by 6 bases and 7 bases, with 13 bases remaining between them. Germline V gives CDR1 MDHEN, CDR2 SYDVKM. This CDR3 has 13 residues. The CDR3 sequence: CASRYQTRNEQFF. The CDR3 DNA reads TGTGCCAGCAGATATCAGACCCGGAATGAGCAGTTCTTC.

This rearrangement joins TRBV6-1 to TRBJ1-5; D is uncertain. V was pared by 2 bases and J by 7 bases, with 12 bases between. In germline, CDR1 is MNHNS, CDR2 SASEGT. The CDR3 sequence is 14 residues long. The CDR3 here is CASSELSGGQPQHF. CDR3 sequence (DNA): TGTGCCAGCAGTGAATTGTCGGGTGGACAGCCCCAGCATTTT.

This sequence joins TRBV7-2 and TRBJ2-7; TRBD1 aligns across 7 bases. This CDR3 spans 14 amino acids. Germline V CDR1 and CDR2: SGHTA, FQGNSA. V shed 5 bases, J shed 6 bases, and the junction held 10 bases outside the gene matches. The CDR3 protein is CASSPGTVGGEQYF. The CDR3 bases are TGTGCCAGCAGCCCCGGGACAGTGGGTGGCGAGCAGTACTTC.

CDR3 nucleotides: TGCGCCAGCAGCCGCAAAACAGGGGACACCGGGGAGCTGTTTTTT. It encodes CASSRKTGDTGELFF. This chain joins TRBV4-3 and TRBJ2-2, with 7 bases fitting TRBD1. Germline CDR1 and CDR2: LGHNA and YSLEER. V was clipped by 4 bases and J by 3 bases; unmatched bases: 5. CDR3 length: 15 residues.

The chain has TRBV10-1 and TRBJ2-7, with TRBD2 identical over 9 bases. After removal of 0 bases from V and 3 bases from J, the junction contained 3 bases not matched to a gene. The CDR3 loop spans 15 amino acids. Per germline, CDR1 WNHNN and CDR2 SYGVQD (reference sequence). The CDR3 region is CASSESRREGYEQYF. Here the CDR3 DNA reads TGCGCCAGCAGTGAGTCGAGGCGGGAGGGCTACGAGCAGTACTTC.

The CDR3 sequence: CALSGTSTEAFF. CDR3 sequence (DNA): TGTGCCTTATCCGGGACGAGCACTGAAGCTTTCTTT. This rearrangement joins TRBV30 to TRBJ1-1, with D possibly matching TRBD1 (5 bases). Germline CDR1 and CDR2: GTSNPN and SVGIG (reference sequence). Trimming took 7 bases from V and 4 from J, leaving 13 bases between them. The CDR3 consists of 12 residues.

This clone occurred once. The chain employs TRBV27 and TRBJ2-2; the D call may be TRBD1 or TRBD2 (5 bases each). V was shortened by 5 bases and J by 5 bases, with 15 bases between the two germline ends. CDR1 and CDR2 from the germline V gene are MNHEY and SMNVEV (reference sequence). This CDR3 spans 15 amino acids. CDR3 DNA: TGTGCCAGCAGTACTCGGGACCTGGGGACCGGGGAGCTGTTTTTT. Its protein is CASSTRDLGTGELFF.

V and J are TRBV4-3 and TRBJ2-1, with a tentative D call TRBD2 (6 bases). The germline V and J ends were trimmed by 1 base and 13 bases, with 17 bases remaining between them. The CDR3 extends over 14 amino acids. The germline CDR1 and CDR2 sequences are LGHNA and YSLEER. CDR3 sequence reads: CASSQVFSGDNQFF. DNA for the CDR3: TGCGCCAGCAGCCAAGTTTTCTCGGGGGATAACCAGTTCTTC.

The V and J genes are TRBV7-2 and TRBJ2-7; TRBD1 aligns across 8 bases. The V gene's germline CDR1 is SGHTA and CDR2 FQGNSA. Unmatched junction bases numbered 10, after V lost 1 base and J lost 2 bases. The CDR3 covers 17 residues. CDR3 region: CASSLEIRTGLPYEQYF. The CDR3 DNA reads TGTGCCAGCAGCTTAGAGATCCGGACAGGGTTGCCCTACGAGCAGTACTTC.